A single sample is the source of the 31 T cell receptor beta chains below, sequenced in a study of blood T cell repertoires in COVID-19. Profiling relied on immunoSEQ multiplex PCR, and the TCRdb table lists in-frame clones only, not all of them. The data contain some 300,000 clones, roughly 88% of them seen just once; the ten biggest clones take up 0.75% to 1%. The sequencing sample was made of PBMCs or T cells enriched from blood (not recorded which). The receptors here all came from a woman in her twenties or thirties who had recovered from COVID-19.

CDR3 residues: CASSPGTASKAFF. The DNA of the CDR3 is TGTGCCAGCAGTCCCGGGACAGCATCCAAAGCTTTCTTT. This chain links TRBV6-2 or TRBV6-3 with TRBJ1-1; 7 bases are a match to TRBD1. CDR1 and CDR2 (germline): MNHEY, SVGEGT. The CDR3 sequence is 13 residues long. Germline trimming cut 5 bases from V and 9 bases from J; bases unmatched to any gene: 9.

The chain recombines TRBV28 with TRBJ2-5, with D perhaps TRBD1 (6 bases). The CDR3 length is 14 residues. V was pared by 6 bases and J by 5 bases, with 16 bases between. Per germline, CDR1 MDHEN and CDR2 SYDVKM. CDR3 amino acids: CASSMDLGAETQYF. Written as DNA, the CDR3 is TGTGCCAGCAGCATGGACTTGGGGGCGGAGACCCAGTACTTC.

This chain uses TRBV7-3 with TRBJ2-1, with 9 bases identical to TRBD2. V shed 4 bases and J 7 bases; nucleotides not matched to a gene: 5. The CDR3 runs 14 residues. CDR1 is SGHTA and CDR2 is FQGTGA in the germline V gene. The CDR3 nucleotides are TGTGCCAGCAGCTCTGGACTAGCGTGGAATGAGCAGTTCTTC. It is translated as CASSSGLAWNEQFF.

This chain uses TRBV12-3 or TRBV12-4 with TRBJ1-2; D gene unclear. V was shortened by 0 bases and J by 5 bases, with 7 bases between the two germline ends. This CDR3 has 13 amino acids. The CDR3 loop is CASSLASLYGYTF. CDR3 sequence (DNA): TGTGCCAGCAGTTTAGCGTCTCTATATGGCTACACCTTC.

CDR3: CASSSYRDTQDYEQYF. The CDR3 DNA reads TGTGCCAGCAGCTCCTACAGGGACACTCAGGACTACGAGCAGTACTTC. The V gene is TRBV11-1, the J gene TRBJ2-7, with D possibly being TRBD1 (6 bases). The CDR3 sequence is 16 residues long. Germline V CDR1 and CDR2: SGHAT, FQDESV (reference sequence). V was trimmed by 4 bases and J by 3 bases, leaving 19 bases between them.

V is TRBV27 and J is TRBJ2-7; 12 bases fit TRBD1. The CDR3 sequence is 16 residues long. Germline-derived CDR1 and CDR2 are MNHEY and SMNVEV (reference sequence). V trimming: 4 bases; J trimming: 4 bases; junction bases outside the gene matches: 8. The CDR3: CASSSPPGQGAYEQYF. The DNA of the CDR3 is TGTGCCAGCAGTTCGCCGCCGGGACAGGGGGCTTACGAGCAGTACTTC.

This chain connects TRBV3-1 (or the pseudogene TRBV3-2) to TRBJ1-2, with 9 bases lining up with TRBD1. This CDR3 is 15 amino acids long. Trimming removed 1 base from V and 4 bases from J; junction bases left unmatched: 4. Looked up from germline, CDR1 is LGHDT and CDR2 is YNNKEL (reference sequence). CDR3 amino acids: CASSQGDRDVYGYTF. Here the CDR3 DNA reads TGTGCCAGCAGCCAAGGGGACAGGGATGTCTATGGCTACACCTTC.

The DNA for the CDR3 is TGTGCCAGCAGCTTCGAGGGGGACACTGAAGCTTTCTTT. Protein product: CASSFEGDTEAFF. The V gene is TRBV11-3, the J gene TRBJ1-1, with D tentatively TRBD1 (6 bases). Deletions cut 3 bases from V and 3 bases from J, with 8 bases between. This CDR3 has 13 amino acids. Germline V CDR1 and CDR2: SGHNT, YENEEA.

V gene TRBV12-3 or TRBV12-4 combines with J gene TRBJ1-2; TRBD1 might be the D (6 bases). Deletions cut 6 bases from V and 8 bases from J, with 16 bases between. The CDR3 consists of 13 residues. As DNA, the CDR3 is TGTGCCAGCAGGGGGGCTTGGATTAGCGGCTACACCTTC. Translation: CASRGAWISGYTF.

The chain couples TRBV27 to TRBJ2-7, with D hard to call. The CDR3 is made up of 11 amino acids. The V gene's germline CDR1 is MNHEY and CDR2 SMNVEV (reference sequence). V was pared by 5 bases and J by 2 bases, with 4 bases between. Here the CDR3 reads CASSTTYEQYF. The DNA for the CDR3 is TGTGCCAGCAGTACAACCTACGAGCAGTACTTC.

The chain has TRBV5-6 and TRBJ2-7; 9 nucleotides line up with TRBD2. Germline V gene data show CDR1 as SGHDT and CDR2 as YYEEEE. J was trimmed by 2 bases and V by 4 bases; bases with no gene match: 7. The CDR3 runs 15 residues. The CDR3, as DNA: TGTGCCAGCAGCACCGTAGCGGGGGCTCCCTACGAGCAGTACTTC. Its translation: CASSTVAGAPYEQYF.

The J gene is TRBJ2-3, the V gene TRBV2; D unclear. Germline values: CDR1 SNHLY, CDR2 FYNNEI. Trimming removed 3 bases at V and 10 bases at J, with 14 bases between. The CDR3 is made up of 13 amino acids. The CDR3 reads CASSDPLEYAQYF. The CDR3 DNA is TGTGCCAGCAGTGACCCGCTAGAATATGCGCAGTATTTT.

CDR3 protein: CASSLAGGVTQYF. For the CDR3, the DNA is TGTGCCAGCAGTTTAGCAGGGGGCGTTACGCAGTATTTT. The J gene is TRBJ2-3, the V gene TRBV28, with 8 bases aligning to TRBD1. CDR1 MDHEN and CDR2 SYDVKM come from the germline V gene. The CDR3 covers 13 residues. J lost 8 bases, V lost 2 bases, and 3 bases had no gene match.

J is TRBJ2-5 and V is TRBV27; D might be TRBD1 (5 bases). Deletions cut 6 bases from V and 5 bases from J, with 22 bases between. The CDR3 extends over 16 amino acids. Looked up from germline, CDR1 is MNHEY and CDR2 is SMNVEV (reference sequence). Written as DNA, the CDR3 is TGTGCCAGCAGCTCCCGATCCCGTGGGGCGCGGGAGACCCAGTACTTC. Amino acids: CASSSRSRGARETQYF.

This clone occurred a few times. V and J are TRBV12-5 and TRBJ2-1, with D perhaps TRBD1 (8 bases). Germline V gives CDR1 LGHNT, CDR2 FRNRAP. The CDR3 sequence is 14 residues long. V was shortened by 7 bases and J by 2 bases, with 12 bases between the two germline ends. CDR3 protein: CASAGGQAYNEQFF. The CDR3 coding sequence is TGTGCTAGTGCGGGGGGACAGGCCTACAATGAGCAGTTCTTC.

This clone was observed a single time. The V call is TRBV15, the J call TRBJ1-2; perhaps TRBD1 as D (5 bases). Deletions cut 3 bases from V and 3 bases from J, with 11 bases between. Germline V gives CDR1 LNHNV, CDR2 YYDKDF (reference sequence). CDR3 length: 14 amino acids. The CDR3 region is CATSRDISDYGYTF. In DNA, the CDR3 is TGTGCCACCAGCAGGGACATTAGTGACTATGGCTACACCTTC.

The chain recombines TRBV5-5 with TRBJ2-5, with D possibly TRBD2 on 6 matching bases. The CDR3 loop spans 15 amino acids. The ends were cut back, 4 bases at V and 4 bases at J, with 17 bases in the middle. CDR1 is SGHKS and CDR2 is YYEKEE in the germline V gene (reference sequence). For the CDR3, the DNA is TGTGCCAGCAGCCTCTGGGGGGACTTCGGAGAGACCCAGTACTTC. Translated, it gives CASSLWGDFGETQYF. Full variable domain (outside the CDR3, taken from reference TRBV5-5 and TRBJ2-5): DAGVTQSPTHLIKTRGQQVTLRCSPISGHKSVSWYQQVLGQGPQFIFQYYEKEERGRGNFPDRFSARQFPNYSSELNVNALLLGDSALYLCASSLWGDFGETQYFGPGTRLLVL.

V is TRBV9 and J is TRBJ1-3; D uncertain. The V gene lost 7 bases and the J gene lost 7 bases, with 12 bases spanning the gap. The CDR3 consists of 12 residues. Looked up from germline, CDR1 is SGDLS and CDR2 is YYNGEE. CDR3 in DNA: TGTGCCAGCGAGGGTGGTCGGAACACCATATATTTT. Protein product: CASEGGRNTIYF.

This chain connects TRBV29-1 to TRBJ2-5; 10 bases line up with TRBD1. This CDR3 spans 14 amino acids. V was clipped by 6 bases and J by 2 bases; unmatched bases: 6. Germline V lookup: CDR1 SQVTM, CDR2 ANQGSEA. In nucleotides, the CDR3 is TGCAGCGTCCGCCGGACAGGGGGGCAAGAGACCCAGTACTTC. As protein: CSVRRTGGQETQYF.

This chain connects TRBV12-5 to TRBJ1-1; a possible D gene is TRBD1 (6 bases). Trimming shortened V by 4 bases and J by 6 bases, and 6 bases separated the two germline ends. CDR3 length: 11 residues. Germline assignment: CDR1 LGHNT and CDR2 FRNRAP. The CDR3 is CASGSGAEAFF. The CDR3 DNA follows: TGTGCTAGTGGTTCAGGGGCTGAAGCTTTCTTT.

The chain carries TRBV9 and TRBJ2-3; 9 bases are shared with TRBD2. The germline V gene has CDR1 SGDLS and CDR2 YYNGEE. This CDR3 is 17 amino acids long. The J segment lost 4 bases and the V segment lost 0 bases, leaving 9 bases of the junction unmatched. In nucleotides, the CDR3 is TGTGCCAGCAGCGTAGGACGCGGGGGGGCTTTCTCAGATACGCAGTATTTT. It codes for CASSVGRGGAFSDTQYF.

In this sample, this clone turned up a few times. This rearrangement joins TRBV6-4 to TRBJ2-3; 7 bases map to TRBD1. The CDR3 has 14 amino acids. J lost 4 bases, V lost 0 bases, and 1 base had no gene match. The germline gives CDR1 MRHNA, CDR2 SNTAGT. CDR3 coding DNA: TGTGCCAGCAGTGACTCGACAGGGCCAGATACGCAGTATTTT. It translates to CASSDSTGPDTQYF.

The chain links TRBV9 to TRBJ2-2; 8 nucleotides line up with TRBD2. CDR1 SGDLS and CDR2 YYNGEE come from the germline V gene. V shed 4 bases and J 4 bases; nucleotides not matched to a gene: 15. The CDR3 has 18 amino acids. Here the CDR3 DNA reads TGTGCCAGCAGCTCGAGCCCCGCCGGGGGGGATCGCACCGGGGAGCTGTTTTTT. Encoded protein: CASSSSPAGGDRTGELFF.

J is TRBJ1-3 and V is TRBV6-6, with D uncertain. The CDR3 covers 13 residues. Germline V gene lookup returns CDR1 MNHNY and CDR2 SVGAGI (reference sequence). V lost 8 bases and J 0 bases, leaving 8 bases between the germline ends. CDR3 DNA sequence: TGTGCCAGCGCACGGGGCTCTGGAAACACCATATATTTT. This gives the protein CASARGSGNTIYF.

This clone has just one count. The chain has TRBV5-4 and TRBJ1-2; the match to TRBD1 covers 7 bases. The V and J ends lost 1 base and 4 bases, in that order; junction bases with no gene match: 7. Germline V CDR1 and CDR2: SGHNT, YYREEE (reference sequence). The CDR3 covers 15 residues. CDR3 protein: CASSLYRGSLYGYTF. In DNA form, the CDR3 reads TGTGCCAGCAGCTTGTACAGGGGCTCCCTCTATGGCTACACCTTC.

The V and J genes are TRBV7-9 and TRBJ1-5; D is possibly TRBD1 (5 bases). Between the trimmed V and J ends, which lost 10 bases and 6 bases, there was a span of 16 bases. Germline CDR1 reads SEHNR; CDR2 reads FQNEAQ (reference sequence). The CDR3 has 13 amino acids. In nucleotides, the CDR3 is TGTGCCATCTCGGGGGGGTTGGGTCAGCCCCAGCATTTT. This encodes CAISGGLGQPQHF.

This clone was seen a single time. This chain uses TRBV6-2 or TRBV6-3 with TRBJ1-6, with a tentative D call TRBD1 (5 bases). Trimming shortened V by 6 bases and J by 4 bases, and 13 bases separated the two germline ends. The CDR3 totals 15 residues. Germline CDR1 MNHEY, CDR2 SVGEGT. The CDR3 nucleotides read TGTGCCAGCAGCTTGGTGGGGACTTATAATTCACCCCTCCACTTT. Protein: CASSLVGTYNSPLHF.

The chain is built from TRBV5-1 and TRBJ2-5, with D maybe TRBD2 (6 bases). There are 14 residues in the CDR3. In germline, CDR1 is SGHRS, CDR2 YFSETQ. V was trimmed by 2 bases and J by 2 bases, leaving 10 bases between them. The CDR3 sequence is CASSFISGQETQYF. As DNA, the CDR3 is TGCGCCAGCAGCTTTATTAGCGGTCAAGAGACCCAGTACTTC.

The chain carries TRBV24-1 and TRBJ2-1, with 8 bases fitting TRBD1. Germline trimming cut 4 bases from V and 6 bases from J; bases unmatched to any gene: 10. Germline-derived CDR1 and CDR2 are KGHDR and SFDVKD. The CDR3 is 16 residues long. DNA of the CDR3: TGTGCCACCAGTGAATCGTCATGGGGGACAGGCAATGAGCAGTTCTTC. Its protein product is CATSESSWGTGNEQFF.

This clone was found once. The rearrangement joins TRBV15 to TRBJ2-5; 9 bases agree with TRBD2. The junction had 5 bases not matched to a gene; V was cut back by 8 bases and J by 1 base. Per the germline V gene, CDR1 is LNHNV and CDR2 is YYDKDF (reference sequence). The CDR3 contains 14 residues. This CDR3 is CATAAGGLQETQYF. CDR3 bases: TGTGCCACCGCAGCGGGAGGTCTCCAAGAGACCCAGTACTTC. The whole variable domain, remainder taken from reference TRBV15 and TRBJ2-5, is DAMVIQNPRYQVTQFGKPVTLSCSQTLNHNVMYWYQQKSSQAPKLLFHYYDKDFNNEADTPDNFQSRRPNTSFCFLDIRSPGLGDTAMYLCATAAGGLQETQYFGPGTRLLVL.

The gene calls are TRBV2 and TRBJ1-2; TRBD1 agrees at 8 bases. Germline V gene lookup returns CDR1 SNHLY and CDR2 FYNNEI. This CDR3 spans 15 amino acids. Losses at the gene ends were 5 bases for V and 4 bases for J; bases not matched to a gene: 9. The CDR3 nucleotides read TGTGCCAGCAGTCGACCAGGGGGCGCGGGCTATGGCTACACCTTC. It specifies CASSRPGGAGYGYTF.